This TCR beta chain was sequenced for a study of blood T cell repertoires in COVID-19. The repertoire was sequenced with immunoSEQ multiplex PCR; TCRdb's copy has only in-frame clones and lacks some. The table includes about 230,000 clones, 85% to 90% detected once. The germline V gene encodes CDR1 SEHNR and CDR2 FQNEAQ (reference sequence). Trimming pared 4 bases from V and 2 bases from J, leaving 11 bases between. CDR3 length: 14 amino acids. The chain uses TRBV7-9 and TRBJ1-1; D is undetermined. The clonotype comes from a woman aged 45 to 65 in a cohort exposed to, infected with or recovered from COVID-19 (not recorded which). Source material: PBMCs or T cells enriched from blood (not recorded which). The CDR3 is CASSSRDQNTEAFF. In nucleotides, the CDR3 is TGTGCCAGCAGCTCCCGGGATCAAAACACTGAAGCTTTCTTT.